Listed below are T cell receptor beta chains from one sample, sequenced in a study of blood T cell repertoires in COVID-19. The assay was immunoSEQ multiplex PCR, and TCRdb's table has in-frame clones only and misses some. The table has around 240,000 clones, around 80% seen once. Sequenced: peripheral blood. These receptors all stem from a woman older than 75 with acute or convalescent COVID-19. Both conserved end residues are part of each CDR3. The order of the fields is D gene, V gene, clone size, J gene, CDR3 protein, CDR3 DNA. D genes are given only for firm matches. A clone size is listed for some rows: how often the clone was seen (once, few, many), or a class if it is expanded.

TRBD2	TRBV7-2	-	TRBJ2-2	CASSFVAGTTGELFF	TGTGCCAGCAGCTTCGTAGCGGGAACAACCGGGGAGCTGTTTTTT
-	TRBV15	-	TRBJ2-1	CATREIGTYNEQFF	TGTGCCACGAGGGAGATAGGAACCTACAATGAGCAGTTCTTC
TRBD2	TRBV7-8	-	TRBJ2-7	CASSLGTSGSLYEQYF	TGTGCCAGCAGCCTAGGGACTAGCGGGAGTCTATACGAGCAGTACTTC
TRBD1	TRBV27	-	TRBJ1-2	CATSRQGYGYTF	TGTGCCACCTCTAGACAGGGCTATGGCTACACCTTC
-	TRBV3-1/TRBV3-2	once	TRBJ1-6	CASSLQGPESPLHF	TGTGCCAGCAGCCTCCAGGGGCCGGAATCACCCCTCCACTTT
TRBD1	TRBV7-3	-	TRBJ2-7	CASSLSPAGQGGEQYF	TGTGCCAGCAGCTTAAGCCCTGCCGGACAGGGAGGCGAGCAGTACTTC
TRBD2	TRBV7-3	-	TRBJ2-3	CASSLNGGGASNTDTQYF	TGTGCCAGCAGCTTAAATGGCGGGGGGGCCAGTAACACAGATACGCAGTATTTT
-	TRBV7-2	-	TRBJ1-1	CASSSETNMNTEAFF	TGTGCCAGCAGCTCAGAGACAAATATGAACACTGAAGCTTTCTTT
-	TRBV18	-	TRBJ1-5	CASSPSGEPQHF	TGTGCCAGCTCACCAAGCGGGGAGCCCCAGCATTTT
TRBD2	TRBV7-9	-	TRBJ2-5	CASSFPPGLVSRETQYF	TGTGCCAGCAGCTTTCCCCCGGGACTAGTCTCTCGAGAGACCCAGTACTTC
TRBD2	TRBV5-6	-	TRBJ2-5	CASSLGVAGGPGETQYF	TGTGCCAGCAGCTTGGGCGTTGCGGGAGGGCCGGGAGAGACCCAGTACTTC
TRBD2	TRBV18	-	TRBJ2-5	CASSPPGLVGIQETQYF	TGTGCCAGCTCACCACCGGGACTAGTAGGGATACAAGAGACCCAGTACTTC
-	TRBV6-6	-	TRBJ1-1	CASSIQALNTEAFF	TGTGCCAGCTCGATACAGGCCTTGAACACTGAAGCTTTCTTT
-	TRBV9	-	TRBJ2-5	CASSPGEYQETQYF	TGTGCCAGCAGCCCCGGGGAGTACCAAGAGACCCAGTACTTC
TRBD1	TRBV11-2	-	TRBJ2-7	CASSSGTGGREQYF	TGTGCCAGCAGTTCCGGGACAGGGGGTCGCGAGCAGTACTTC
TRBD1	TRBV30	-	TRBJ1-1	CASHRGNTEAFF	TGTGCCTCGCACAGGGGTAACACTGAAGCTTTCTTT
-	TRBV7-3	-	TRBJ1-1	CASSPNLNTEAFF	TGTGCCAGCAGCCCTAATCTGAACACTGAAGCTTTCTTT
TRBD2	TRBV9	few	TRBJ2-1	CASSVETGLGVHEQFF	TGTGCCAGCAGCGTCGAAACGGGACTAGGCGTGCATGAGCAGTTCTTC
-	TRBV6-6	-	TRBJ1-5	CASSYGGAGNQPQHF	TGTGCCAGCAGTTACGGAGGGGCCGGAAATCAGCCCCAGCATTTT
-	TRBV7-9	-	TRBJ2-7	CASSRSGTIDDEQYF	TGTGCCAGCAGCCGTAGCGGTACCATTGACGACGAGCAGTACTTC
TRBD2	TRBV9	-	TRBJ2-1	CASSQTSGTYNEQFF	TGTGCCAGCAGCCAAACTAGCGGTACTTACAATGAGCAGTTCTTC
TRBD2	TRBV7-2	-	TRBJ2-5	CASSGLAGGRETQYF	TGTGCCAGCAGCGGGTTAGCGGGGGGGCGCGAGACCCAGTACTTC
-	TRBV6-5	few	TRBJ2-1	CASSPRTASYNEQFF	TGTGCCAGCAGTCCCAGGACAGCCTCCTACAATGAGCAGTTCTTC
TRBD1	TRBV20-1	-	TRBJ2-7	CSGQGTYEQYF	TGCAGTGGACAGGGCACCTACGAGCAGTACTTC